This entry lists 23 T cell receptor beta chains sequenced from one sample in a study of shared clonotypes between healthy human individuals. The protocol was immunoSEQ multiplex PCR, while the TCRdb copy is restricted to in-frame clones and leaves out a portion. The sample yields hundreds of thousands of clones, 74% seen once. Sequences were obtained from memory CD4+ T cells sorted from blood. As to subset: CD45RA-negative fraction. These receptors all stem from a woman aged 25 to 39 in good health.

Ten or more counts support this clone. Its ends do not fully match the called genes, so a read error is possible. The gene calls are TRBV6-4 and TRBJ2-2; D possibly corresponds to TRBD1 (5 bases). Germline V CDR1 and CDR2: MRHNA, SNTAGT. The CDR3 covers 15 residues. The CDR3 here is CASSPSAGNAGELFF. CDR3 nucleotide sequence: TGTGCCAGCAGTCCCTCGGCAGGGAACGCCGGGGAGCTGTTTTTT.

Note on this clone: One end of the junction fails to match germline, which may point to a read error. The chain employs TRBV20-1 and TRBJ1-2; D is ambiguous. Germline lookup yields CDR1 DFQATT and CDR2 SNEGSKA (reference sequence). The CDR3 covers 11 residues. CDR3 in DNA: TGCAGTGCTAGAGATCCGCAGAGTTTCTCCTTC. Translated: CSARDPQSFSF.

This clone has a handful of counts. The chain couples TRBV29-1 to TRBJ2-3; 11 bases line up with TRBD2. Germline V lookup: CDR1 SQVTM, CDR2 ANQGSEA. Trimming took 6 bases from V and 6 from J; bases not matched to a gene: 11. The CDR3 spans 15 residues. CDR3 nucleotide sequence: TGCAGCGTCCTAACGGCTAGCGGGAGGTCGGATACGCAGTATTTT. Translation: CSVLTASGRSDTQYF.

This clone was seen just once. The J gene is TRBJ2-3, the V gene TRBV5-6; D unclear. Germline V gene data show CDR1 as SGHDT and CDR2 as YYEEEE. CDR3 length: 13 amino acids. V gave up 1 base and J gave up 6 bases, with 9 bases separating them. This CDR3 is CASSLSHLDTQYF. Written as DNA, the CDR3 is TGTGCCAGCAGCTTGAGTCACCTCGATACGCAGTATTTT.

This chain links TRBV29-1 with TRBJ1-1; a possible D gene is TRBD1 (5 bases). Trimming removed 3 bases from V and 8 bases from J, with 13 bases in between. This CDR3 has 12 residues. CDR1 and CDR2 (germline): SQVTM, ANQGSEA. In DNA, the CDR3 is TGCAGCGTTGAGGGGGAGGGCAGGGAAGCTTTCTTT. This gives the protein CSVEGEGREAFF.

This clone was observed a few times. This sequence joins TRBV4-1 and TRBJ1-5; D unresolved. The CDR3 totals 15 residues. V was shortened by 4 bases and J by 5 bases, with 15 bases between the two germline ends. Germline-derived CDR1 and CDR2 are MGHRA and YSYEKL. CDR3 DNA sequence: TGCGCCAGCAGCCCATCTTCGGTAGGGCATCAGCCCCAGCATTTT. It encodes CASSPSSVGHQPQHF.

This clone has a handful of counts. The genes are TRBV7-3 and TRBJ1-2, with a tentative D call TRBD1 (6 bases). V lost 4 bases and J 4 bases, leaving 13 bases between the germline ends. Germline CDR1 reads SGHTA; CDR2 reads FQGTGA. The length of the CDR3 is 14 residues. The CDR3 DNA reads as TGTGCCAGCAGCTCCAGGGGAGCCGGCTATGGCTACACCTTC. Its protein is CASSSRGAGYGYTF.

CDR3 region: CSVPVSTEEGTQYF. The DNA for the CDR3 is TGCAGCGTCCCAGTATCGACCGAGGAAGGGACCCAGTACTTC. The chain employs TRBV29-1 and TRBJ2-5; D gene uncertain. The CDR3 totals 14 residues. Trimming pared 6 bases from V and 7 bases from J, leaving 21 bases between. From germline, CDR1 is SQVTM and CDR2 ANQGSEA.

The genes are TRBV19 and TRBJ1-2; D perhaps matches TRBD1 (5 bases). Germline V gives CDR1 LNHDA, CDR2 SQIVND (reference sequence). The V end lost 3 bases, the J end lost 5 bases, and 16 bases lay between the germline ends. This CDR3 region has 15 residues. For the CDR3, the DNA is TGTGCCAGTAGTATTCTTCGGGGCGCAAGGTATGGCTACACCTTC. Translation gives CASSILRGARYGYTF.

The rearrangement uses TRBV5-1 and TRBJ1-1, with TRBD1 as a possible D gene (6 bases). Trimming stripped 2 bases from V and 4 bases from J, with 12 bases between. The CDR3 spans 14 residues. Germline CDR1 SGHRS, CDR2 YFSETQ. The DNA of the CDR3 is TGCGCCAGCAGCTTACAGGGAGGTGGCACTGAAGCTTTCTTT. It yields the protein CASSLQGGGTEAFF.

This chain joins TRBV7-2 and TRBJ2-5; D unclear. Germline CDR1 is SGHTA and CDR2 is FQGNSA. Between the trimmed V and J ends, which lost 0 bases and 3 bases, there was a span of 8 bases. The CDR3 totals 14 residues. In nucleotides, the CDR3 is TGTGCCAGCAGCTTAGCGTTTCACAAAGAGACCCAGTACTTC. It is translated as CASSLAFHKETQYF.

This clone has only one observation. This chain uses TRBV7-8 with TRBJ2-1; 10 nucleotides line up with TRBD2. V lost 1 base, J lost 5 bases, and 8 bases stayed unmatched. Per the germline V gene, CDR1 is SGHVS and CDR2 is FQNEAQ. The CDR3 has 17 residues. The CDR3 region has the DNA TGTGCCAGCAGCTTAGAAAGTAAGCGGGAGGGCCACAATGAGCAGTTCTTC. This translates into CASSLESKREGHNEQFF.

The CDR3 region is CASSLTQMSTDTQYF. DNA of the CDR3: TGTGCCAGCAGCTTAACTCAAATGAGCACAGATACGCAGTATTTT. The chain links TRBV7-3 to TRBJ2-3; D is uncertain. CDR1 and CDR2 (germline): SGHTA, FQGTGA. V was pared by 0 bases and J by 0 bases, with 7 bases between. The CDR3 extends over 15 amino acids.

The CDR3 here is CASSLPHETQYF. CDR3 bases: TGTGCCAGCAGTTTACCGCACGAGACCCAGTACTTC. The rearrangement joins TRBV27 to TRBJ2-5; D gene unclear. The CDR3 consists of 12 residues. The germline V and J ends were trimmed by 2 bases and 5 bases, with 6 bases remaining between them. The germline V gene encodes CDR1 MNHEY and CDR2 SMNVEV (reference sequence).

The chain has TRBV11-3 and TRBJ2-1; 8 bases line up with TRBD2. Germline CDR1 is SGHNT and CDR2 is YENEEA. V shed 2 bases, J shed 8 bases, and the junction held 8 bases outside the gene matches. This CDR3 is built from 15 residues. The CDR3, as DNA: TGTGCCAGCAGCTTAATGGGACCCGGGGGGGATGAGCAGTTCTTC. Its translation: CASSLMGPGGDEQFF.

With regard to this clone: Other DNA sequences in the sample encode the same CDR3. The chain couples TRBV11-2 to TRBJ2-2, with 8 bases lining up with TRBD1. V lost 0 bases and J lost 5; bases outside the gene matches: 2. The CDR3 covers 15 residues. The germline V gene has CDR1 SGHAT and CDR2 FQNNGV. The CDR3 DNA sequence: TGTGCCAGCAGCTTAGACAGGGGGCGGACCGGGGAGCTGTTTTTT. Its translation is CASSLDRGRTGELFF.

This chain links TRBV14 with TRBJ2-3; no reliable D call. The CDR3 has 15 residues. The V gene lost 0 bases and the J gene lost 6 bases, with 13 bases spanning the gap. CDR1 is SGHDN and CDR2 is FVKESK in the germline V gene. The CDR3 loop is CASSQDAPRGDTQYF. CDR3 nucleotides: TGTGCCAGCAGCCAAGATGCCCCCAGAGGCGATACGCAGTATTTT.

The chain joins TRBV6-1 to TRBJ2-5; D gene ambiguous. The V and J ends lost 6 bases and 0 bases respectively, with 8 bases between them. The CDR3 consists of 13 residues. The germline gives CDR1 MNHNS, CDR2 SASEGT. The chain's CDR3 is CASRPGYQETQYF. CDR3 nucleotide sequence: TGTGCCAGCAGGCCAGGTTACCAAGAGACCCAGTACTTC.

The chain couples TRBV2 to TRBJ2-1, with TRBD2 matching over 8 bases. The ends lost 10 bases at V and 7 bases at J; junction bases unmatched: 6. The CDR3 has 12 residues. Germline values: CDR1 SNHLY, CDR2 FYNNEI. CDR3 sequence reads: CATGSSGNEQFF. CDR3 in DNA: TGTGCCACCGGGTCTAGCGGGAATGAGCAGTTCTTC.

The chain links TRBV19 to TRBJ1-5; D gene uncertain. The CDR3 loop spans 12 amino acids. The germline V gene has CDR1 LNHDA and CDR2 SQIVND (reference sequence). V dropped 8 bases and J dropped 0 bases, with 5 bases sitting between them. The CDR3 DNA reads as TGTGCCAGTGCGGATAGCAATCAGCCCCAGCATTTT. It codes for CASADSNQPQHF.

This chain links TRBV5-1 with TRBJ2-2, with D possibly being TRBD2 (5 bases). Deletions cut 1 base from V and 1 base from J, with 8 bases between. The CDR3 is 15 amino acids. The germline V gene has CDR1 SGHRS and CDR2 YFSETQ. The CDR3 DNA reads as TGCGCCAGCAGCTTGTTTGAGGGGAACACCGGGGAGCTGTTTTTT. Protein: CASSLFEGNTGELFF.

The chain couples TRBV5-1 to TRBJ1-2, with D maybe TRBD1 (6 bases). In germline, CDR1 is SGHRS, CDR2 YFSETQ. The CDR3 has 14 amino acids. V was shortened by 4 bases and J by 2 bases, with 12 bases between the two germline ends. CDR3 DNA sequence: TGCGCCAGCAGCCAAGTAGGGGGAAACTATGGCTACACCTTC. Protein sequence: CASSQVGGNYGYTF.

This clone has just a few counts. The chain carries TRBV27 and TRBJ1-3; 8 nucleotides agree with TRBD1. Trimming cost V 5 bases and J 0 bases; bases outside gene matches: 9. This CDR3 is built from 17 residues. The germline V gene encodes CDR1 MNHEY and CDR2 SMNVEV (reference sequence). This chain's CDR3 is CASSPGQGLASGNTIYF. In DNA, the CDR3 is TGTGCCAGCAGTCCAGGACAGGGACTTGCCTCTGGAAACACCATATATTTT.